This T cell receptor (beta chain) was recovered during a study of OX40 agonist ivuxolimab in advanced cancers. Turning to the study itself: Antecedent anti-PD-1, anti-PD-L1 or anti-CTLA-4 therapy was permissible, with about 40% having received some.

The method was immunoSEQ multiplex PCR; TCRdb's version includes in-frame clones alone and lacks a portion of them. The sample shows some 30,000 clones, more than 70% of them seen only once. Study conclusions and caveats: More expanded clones were found, on average, in CD8+ than in CD4+ T cells.

The junction had 2 bases not matched to a gene; V was cut back by 6 bases and J by 5 bases. The CDR3 runs to 13 residues. Looked up from germline, CDR1 is WSHSY and CDR2 is SAAADI. A word on this clone: What it binds is not known.

The gene calls are TRBV10-2 and TRBJ2-1; TRBD2 agrees at 9 bases. This receptor was identified in an adult with an advanced solid tumor such as melanoma, head and neck, liver or kidney cancer. Source: CD4+ or CD8+ T cells sorted from blood, taken in a trial of the OX40 agonist ivuxolimab. The CDR3 region is CASRLAGNNEQFF. The CDR3 region has the DNA TGCGCCAGCAGGCTAGCGGGGAACAATGAGCAGTTCTTC.